The sequence of this TCR beta chain was determined in a study of T cell repertoires in cytomegalovirus infection. The V gene lost 6 bases and the J gene lost 4 bases, with 12 bases spanning the gap. This CDR3 is built from 13 residues. From the reads, TCRdb called clonotypes with MiXCR, one entry per CDR3 protein. The sample gives 680,000 or so distinct CDR3 sequences, 35% of which show up once; around 2.8% is in the top ten. This clonotype was seen only a few times. The rearrangement links TRBV12-3 or TRBV12-4 to TRBJ1-1; D gene unclear. The sequenced sample consisted of PBMCs. The receptor's source is a human donor in good health (CMV status not recorded). Some clones in this sample may be carry-over from other donors' samples. The CDR3 protein is CASRGVDFTEAFF. CDR3 bases: TGTGCCAGCAGGGGAGTCGACTTCACTGAAGCTTTCTTT.